The 17 T cell receptor beta chains below were found in one sample sequenced in a study of blood T cell repertoires in COVID-19. The method was immunoSEQ multiplex PCR; TCRdb's version includes in-frame clones alone and lacks a portion of them. This table holds about 200,000 clones, 85% to 90% found once. Sequenced input: peripheral blood. The receptor set was obtained from a man aged 50 or older with acute or convalescent COVID-19.

The rearrangement joins TRBV7-9 to TRBJ1-5; TRBD1 is a possible D gene (5 bases). From germline, CDR1 is SEHNR and CDR2 FQNEAQ (reference sequence). Trimming cost V 4 bases and J 2 bases, with 9 bases left between them. CDR3 length equals 14 residues. Written as DNA, the CDR3 is TGTGCCAGCAGCTCGGCGGGGGGCAATCAGCCCCAGCATTTT. It codes for CASSSAGGNQPQHF.

The chain carries TRBV12-3 or TRBV12-4 and TRBJ1-1, with D uncertain. V lost 3 bases to trimming and J lost 1 base, with 6 bases between them. The CDR3 spans 13 residues. The CDR3 bases are TGTGCCAGCAGTTTTAGACAGAACACTGAAGCTTTCTTT. Its translation: CASSFRQNTEAFF.

This clone occurred once. The chain uses TRBV3-1 (or the pseudogene TRBV3-2) and TRBJ1-4, with 8 bases fitting TRBD1. This CDR3 spans 14 amino acids. Unmatched junction bases numbered 5, after V lost 4 bases and J lost 7 bases. Germline CDR1 reads LGHDT; CDR2 reads YNNKEL (reference sequence). The CDR3 DNA reads as TGTGCCAGCAGCCCTCAGGACAGGGTTGAAAAACTGTTTTTT. This gives the protein CASSPQDRVEKLFF.

V gene TRBV6-5 combines with J gene TRBJ2-5; the D gene is possibly TRBD2 (6 bases). There are 15 residues in the CDR3. V shed 6 bases and J shed 4 bases, with 18 bases lying between them. Per germline, CDR1 MNHEY and CDR2 SVGAGI. CDR3: CASRTRRGNLETQYF. CDR3 coding DNA: TGTGCCAGCAGAACTCGTCGGGGGAACCTAGAGACCCAGTACTTC.

The V call is TRBV5-1, the J call TRBJ2-2; 7 nucleotides line up with TRBD2. V dropped 4 bases and J dropped 1; count of bases not matched to a gene: 10. Germline CDR1 and CDR2: SGHRS and YFSETQ. CDR3 length: 17 amino acids. CDR3 residues: CASSPPGLAVNTGELFF. CDR3 coding DNA: TGCGCCAGCAGCCCCCCGGGCCTAGCGGTGAACACCGGGGAGCTGTTTTTT.

With regard to this clone: Other nucleotide sequences from this sample produce the same CDR3. The chain couples TRBV5-1 to TRBJ2-6; possible D gene TRBD1, 6 bases. The CDR3 covers 16 residues. The V gene lost 0 bases and the J gene lost 0 bases, with 7 bases spanning the gap. Germline V gives CDR1 SGHRS, CDR2 YFSETQ. Here the CDR3 DNA reads TGCGCCAGCAGCTTGGGGGGGCTCTCTGGGGCCAACGTCCTGACTTTC. Protein product: CASSLGGLSGANVLTF.

This rearrangement joins TRBV10-3 to TRBJ2-1; 14 bases map to TRBD2. From germline, CDR1 is ENHRY and CDR2 SYGVKD. The CDR3 totals 13 residues. V lost 8 bases to trimming and J lost 8 bases; unmatched junction nucleotides: 2. The CDR3 is CAIGTSGGYEQFF. The CDR3, as DNA: TGTGCCATCGGGACTAGCGGGGGCTATGAGCAGTTCTTC.

The gene calls are TRBV7-2 and TRBJ2-7; 8 positions agree with TRBD2. Germline V gene data show CDR1 as SGHTA and CDR2 as FQGNSA. V lost 1 base, J lost 1 base, and 3 bases stayed unmatched. This CDR3 is 15 amino acids long. CDR3 protein: CASSLVGLGSYEQYF. The CDR3 DNA reads as TGTGCCAGCAGCTTAGTGGGACTAGGGTCCTACGAGCAGTACTTC.

The chain employs TRBV9 and TRBJ1-5, with 7 bases identical to TRBD1. Germline V gene data show CDR1 as SGDLS and CDR2 as YYNGEE. J was trimmed by 5 bases and V by 0 bases; bases with no gene match: 5. The CDR3 runs 15 residues. DNA for the CDR3: TGTGCCAGCAGCGTAGGACAGGGCGCGTATCAGCCCCAGCATTTT. The encoded protein is CASSVGQGAYQPQHF.

The chain recombines TRBV9 with TRBJ1-2; TRBD1 matches at 12 bases. This CDR3 is 16 amino acids long. The germline V gene has CDR1 SGDLS and CDR2 YYNGEE. V lost 3 bases to trimming and J lost 3 bases; unmatched junction nucleotides: 6. Here the CDR3 reads CASSAGTGGDDYGYTF. The CDR3, as DNA: TGTGCCAGCAGCGCCGGGACAGGGGGCGACGACTATGGCTACACCTTC.

The rearrangement joins TRBV18 to TRBJ1-1; no definite D call. The germline CDR1 and CDR2 sequences are KGHSH and LQKENI. This CDR3 spans 15 amino acids. Between the trimmed V and J ends, which lost 3 bases and 3 bases, there was a span of 14 bases. The CDR3 DNA reads TGTGCCAGCTCACCGCGCATGGCGGAGTACACTGAAGCTTTCTTT. It encodes CASSPRMAEYTEAFF.

The chain combines TRBV7-2 with TRBJ2-5; D is uncertain. CDR1 is SGHTA and CDR2 is FQGNSA in the germline V gene. With 8 bases removed from V and 5 bases from J, the gap between germline ends came to 15 bases. The length of the CDR3 is 13 residues. The CDR3 loop is CASRKGVSETQYF. As DNA, the CDR3 is TGTGCCAGCCGGAAAGGAGTCTCTGAGACCCAGTACTTC. Using reference TRBV7-2 and TRBJ2-5 for the parts outside the CDR3, the full variable domain is GAGVSQSPSNKVTEKGKDVELRCDPISGHTALYWYRQSLGQGLEFLIYFQGNSAPDKSGLPSDRFSAERTGGSVSTLTIQRTQQEDSAVYLCASRKGVSETQYFGPGTRLLVL.

The chain carries TRBV11-2 and TRBJ1-2; no firm D call. The germline V gene encodes CDR1 SGHAT and CDR2 FQNNGV. V was trimmed by 4 bases and J by 4 bases, leaving 19 bases between them. CDR3 size: 16 residues. The CDR3 protein is CASSSRNLARGYGYTF. CDR3 coding DNA: TGTGCCAGCAGCTCACGGAATCTCGCCCGGGGCTATGGCTACACCTTC.

V and J are TRBV19 and TRBJ2-1, with TRBD2 matching 8 bases. The CDR3 extends over 14 amino acids. Looked up from germline, CDR1 is LNHDA and CDR2 is SQIVND (reference sequence). V was pared by 7 bases and J by 4 bases, with 6 bases of the junction left unmatched. The CDR3 DNA reads as TGTGCCAGTACCCCGGGACTAGTTTACAATGAGCAGTTCTTC. Its protein product is CASTPGLVYNEQFF.

The chain links TRBV6-5 to TRBJ2-1; D remains ambiguous. The CDR3 extends over 13 amino acids. Trimming took off 6 bases at V and 4 bases at J, with 10 bases between the two ends. CDR1 and CDR2 from the germline V gene are MNHEY and SVGAGI. The CDR3 coding sequence is TGTGCCAGCAGCCCGTGGCAATACAATGAGCAGTTCTTC. This sequence encodes CASSPWQYNEQFF.

This clone was observed a handful of times. This chain uses TRBV4-1 with TRBJ2-7, with D perhaps TRBD2 (5 bases). Germline CDR1 reads MGHRA; CDR2 reads YSYEKL. Trimming shortened V by 0 bases and J by 4 bases, and 16 bases separated the two germline ends. This CDR3 comprises 16 residues. CDR3 amino acids: CASSQDHAGSPYEQYF. The CDR3 coding sequence is TGCGCCAGCAGCCAAGACCACGCGGGCTCCCCTTACGAGCAGTACTTC.

The V call is TRBV11-2, the J call TRBJ2-3; the match to TRBD2 covers 10 bases. After removal of 4 bases from V and 2 bases from J, the junction contained 3 bases not matched to a gene. The CDR3 length is 15 residues. The germline V gene encodes CDR1 SGHAT and CDR2 FQNNGV. Written as DNA, the CDR3 is TGTGCCAGCAGCTCTAGCGGGGGCCCCACAGATACGCAGTATTTT. Its protein is CASSSSGGPTDTQYF.